Given below is one T cell receptor beta chain in context. Its cognate antigen is unknown. The Oncomine TCR Beta short-read assay sequenced DNA from cultured CD4+ T cells. TCRdb called the PCR reads again in MiXCR, with one record for every CDR3 protein. The sample lists approximately 15,000 distinct CDR3 sequences; 45% to 65% were seen once. The sample comes from a study of vaccination and CD4 T cells after COVID-19. Across the study: Each control culture was treated with a CEFX pool, an HIV-1 Nef pool, or no peptide. Findings and caveats of the study: There was no significant change from around 19 to 38 median reactive clonotypes.

With 4 bases removed from V and 2 bases from J, the gap between germline ends came to 13 bases. The CDR3 is 15 residues long. Germline V gene sequence: CDR1 MNHEY, CDR2 SMNVEV (reference sequence). Treatment: approximately nine-day PBMC culture with coronavirus spike peptide pools or control peptides (ViraFEST assay). Material: CD4+ T cells from blood, cultured in vitro, obtained before SARS-CoV-2 vaccination. The chain employs TRBV27 and TRBJ2-3; possible D gene TRBD1, 6 bases. The clonotype was recovered from a human donor who had recovered from COVID-19. CDR3 DNA: TGTGCCAGCAGTTCCCCCAGGGGATACACAGATACGCAGTATTTT. It encodes CASSSPRGYTDTQYF.